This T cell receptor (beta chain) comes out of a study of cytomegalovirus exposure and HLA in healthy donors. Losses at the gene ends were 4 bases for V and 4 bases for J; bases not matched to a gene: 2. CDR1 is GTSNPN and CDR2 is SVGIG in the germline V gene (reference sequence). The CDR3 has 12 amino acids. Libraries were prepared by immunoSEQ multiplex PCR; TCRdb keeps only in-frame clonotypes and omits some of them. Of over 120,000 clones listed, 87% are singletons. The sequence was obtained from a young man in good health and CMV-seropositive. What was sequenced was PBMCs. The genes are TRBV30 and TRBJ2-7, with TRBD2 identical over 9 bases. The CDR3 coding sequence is TGTGCCTGGACTAGCGGGAAATACGAGCAGTACTTC. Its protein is CAWTSGKYEQYF.